The 5 T cell receptor beta chains listed next were all sequenced from one sample in a study of cytotoxic CD8 clonotypes in ibrutinib-treated CLL (dated by TCRdb to the early 2020s). The time point label here, explained by the study, means: less than 30 months on ibrutinib. The library was made by the immunoSEQ multiplex PCR assay. The source is immuneACCESS, and TCRdb retained only in-frame sequences with V and J called. Part of the clones is not carried over; for the studies checked, unresolved V genes explain less than half of this, and the remainder is unexplained. For this sample the table gives under 300,000 clones, of which less than 75% were detected only once. The ten largest clones capture approximately 15% of the sample. Sample: PBMCs, taken after 24 months of ibrutinib treatment. The receptors originated from a human donor with chronic lymphocytic leukemia.

The chain carries TRBV7-2 and TRBJ2-3; D is possibly TRBD2 (6 bases). In germline, CDR1 is SGHTA, CDR2 FQGNSA. The V end was cut by 3 bases, the J end by 3 bases, with 16 bases between. CDR3 length equals 16 residues. The CDR3 DNA reads as TGTGCCAGCAGCTTGAGTGACGGGAGATGGACAGATACGCAGTATTTT. The encoded protein is CASSLSDGRWTDTQYF.

On this clone itself: Other DNA sequences of this sample code for an identical CDR3. The V and J genes are TRBV6-5 and TRBJ2-2; no clear D gene. From germline, CDR1 is MNHEY and CDR2 SVGAGI. The V end was cut by 4 bases, the J end by 8 bases, with 5 bases between. This CDR3 region has 11 residues. CDR3 region: CASSSSGELFF. CDR3 nucleotides: TGTGCCAGCAGTTCGTCAGGGGAGCTGTTTTTT.

This sequence joins TRBV29-1 and TRBJ2-3; 7 bases are a match to TRBD1. The junction had 6 bases not matched to a gene; V was cut back by 4 bases and J by 5 bases. CDR1 is SQVTM, CDR2 ANQGSEA, per germline. This CDR3 spans 13 amino acids. CDR3 nucleotides: TGCAGCGTTGGTGACAGGGTCATAGATACGCAGTATTTT. This encodes CSVGDRVIDTQYF.

This clone was recorded a few times. The gene calls are TRBV6-5 and TRBJ2-7, with unresolved D. From germline, CDR1 is MNHEY and CDR2 SVGAGI. V lost 2 bases and J 0 bases, leaving 11 bases between the germline ends. The CDR3 has 15 amino acids. CDR3 DNA: TGTGCCAGCAGTTACAAATTCGCTGACTCCTACGAGCAGTACTTC. Its translation is CASSYKFADSYEQYF.

The chain joins TRBV9 to TRBJ2-2, with TRBD2 matching 7 bases. The CDR3 is 18 amino acids. CDR1 is SGDLS, CDR2 YYNGEE, per germline. V lost 4 bases to trimming and J lost 1 base; unmatched junction nucleotides: 13. CDR3 residues: CASSSVRGAGMNTGELFF. CDR3 nucleotides: TGTGCCAGCAGCTCTGTAAGAGGAGCGGGAATGAACACCGGGGAGCTGTTTTTT.